This T cell receptor (beta chain) was recorded in a study of blood T cells in healthy people across ages. This clonotype has only a few counts. A J-beta primer mix and a sample-barcoded 5' primer were used in a second PCR of about 7 to 12 cycles. TCRdb passed the 5' RACE reads through MiXCR, listing each CDR3 protein once. The sample holds about 680,000 distinct CDR3 sequences, 45% to 50% seen once. Germline V lookup: CDR1 MDHEN, CDR2 SYDVKM. V was trimmed by 4 bases and J by 4 bases, leaving 21 bases between them. This CDR3 has 17 residues. Sequences were obtained from blood. The sequence was collected from a woman aged 55-75 years in good health. The chain carries TRBV28 and TRBJ2-3, with D perhaps matching TRBD1 (6 bases). The CDR3 bases are TGTGCCAGCAGTTCCGATACCGGGACACGGATCGCAGATACGCAGTATTTT. Translated: CASSSDTGTRIADTQYF.